The sequence of this T cell receptor beta chain was determined in a study of regulatory T cells in long-lasting Graves disease. Time point here: persistent/refractory GD, antithyroid drugs over 5 years with positive TRAb. Preparation of the TCR library used RNA extracted from PBMCs. Study-level findings and limits: Thyroid tissue went unexamined; only peripheral blood was analyzed.

CDR1 and CDR2 from the germline V gene are SGHAT and FQDESV (reference sequence). This CDR3 has 13 residues. V lost 4 bases and J 7 bases, leaving 11 bases between the germline ends. This clonotype was found many times. Its specificity is unknown. Sequencing libraries for TCR beta were prepared with iRepertoire HTBI primers and Arm-PCR of CDR3 regions. TCRdb reanalysed the multiplex PCR reads using MiXCR and keeps one entry per CDR3 protein. The data hold about 400,000 distinct CDR3 sequences, with roughly 20% observed a single time. This clonotype was obtained from a female donor with Graves disease. The chain joins TRBV11-1 to TRBJ1-5, with D hard to call. Sequencing was performed on peripheral blood mononuclear cells (PBMCs), taken when the disease was refractory, from a patient treated with antithyroid drugs. The CDR3 region is CASSYGSEQPQHF. CDR3 bases: TGTGCCAGCAGCTACGGGTCGGAGCAGCCCCAGCATTTT.